This T cell receptor (beta chain) was recorded in a study of sequential checkpoint blockade in melanoma. Study details: Patients were randomized 1:1 to nivolumab-then-ipilimumab or ipilimumab-then-nivolumab first-line. Both treatment sequences were followed by maintenance nivolumab.

V shed 3 bases, J shed 4 bases, and the junction held 2 bases outside the gene matches. CDR3 size: 14 residues. CDR1 and CDR2 (germline): SEHNR, FQNEAQ (reference sequence). The data were produced by immunoSEQ multiplex PCR, yet TCRdb's version contains in-frame clones alone and is incomplete. The sample records over 4,000 clones, 78% being singletons. Treatment: randomized to nivolumab then ipilimumab (arm A) or the reverse (arm B). DNA-damaging chemotherapy had not been given to any patient beforehand. V usage is TRBV7-9 and J usage is TRBJ2-3; 9 bases agree with TRBD1. The input for sequencing was CD8+ T cells sorted from blood (inferred from file names), taken from a patient given nivolumab and ipilimumab in sequence. This receptor was obtained from a human donor with melanoma. The CDR3 DNA reads as TGTGCCAGCAGCTTCCGGGACAGGGCAGATACGCAGTATTTT. Amino acid sequence: CASSFRDRADTQYF.